The entry below describes one TCR beta chain. The data are from a study of cytomegalovirus exposure and HLA in healthy donors. This CDR3 has 15 residues. With V trimmed by 2 bases and J by 5 bases, 8 bases remained unmatched. Germline lookup yields CDR1 MDHEN and CDR2 SYDVKM. PCR employed 60 Vbeta and 13 Jbeta primers. Sequencing was performed with immunoSEQ multiplex PCR; in TCRdb, only in-frame clones are kept and a portion is missing. In the table there are about 200,000 clones, about four fifths of which are singletons. The sequenced sample was PBMCs. The clonotype comes from a male donor in good health and CMV-seropositive. The chain has TRBV28 and TRBJ2-7, with 8 bases fitting TRBD1. CDR3 nucleotide sequence: TGTGCCAGCAGTTTAGAACCGGACAGGGTAGACGAGCAGTACTTC. Encoded protein: CASSLEPDRVDEQYF.